Below are 10 T cell receptor beta chains sequenced from a single sample in a study of T cells in Graves' hyperthyroidism and ophthalmopathy. Using RNA transcripts as the source, TCR beta CDR3 regions were amplified. Carried out on the TCR CDR3, a first-round RT-PCR used the HTBI primer set. TCRdb re-called the multiplex PCR reads with MiXCR, one entry per CDR3 protein. The table lists about 740,000 distinct CDR3 sequences, 14% of them singletons. The specimen was blood. The receptors were sampled from a woman aged 18-29 years with Graves' hyperthyroidism.

As to this clonotype: A clone one base away is much larger, so this may be a read error. The chain combines TRBV20-1 with TRBJ2-7, with D hard to call. There are 14 residues in the CDR3. Germline assignment: CDR1 DFQATT and CDR2 SNEGSKA (reference sequence). The V gene lost 3 bases and the J gene lost 3 bases, with 15 bases spanning the gap. The chain's CDR3 is CSASRETTNYEQYF. The CDR3 DNA sequence: TGCAGTGCTAGCCGCGAGACCACCAACTACGAGCAGTACTTC.

This clonotype has just a few counts. The rearrangement links TRBV5-1 to TRBJ2-1; D gene unclear. The CDR3 loop spans 12 amino acids. Trimming removed 0 bases at V and 10 bases at J, with 8 bases between. Germline V gene lookup returns CDR1 SGHRS and CDR2 YFSETQ. This chain's CDR3 is CASSLGEREQFF. CDR3 nucleotides: TGCGCCAGCAGCTTGGGCGAAAGGGAGCAGTTCTTC.

This chain connects TRBV4-3 to TRBJ1-2; D is possibly TRBD1 (5 bases). CDR3 size: 13 residues. Germline V gene sequence: CDR1 LGHNA, CDR2 YSLEER. Trimming shortened V by 0 bases and J by 6 bases, and 8 bases separated the two germline ends. The CDR3 here is CASSQDSGDGYTF. DNA of the CDR3: TGCGCCAGCAGCCAAGATTCGGGGGATGGCTACACCTTC.

The chain links TRBV19 to TRBJ1-2; TRBD1 might be the D (5 bases). There are 13 residues in the CDR3. Germline CDR1 reads LNHDA; CDR2 reads SQIVND (reference sequence). Trimming cost V 7 bases and J 3 bases, with 12 bases left between them. The CDR3 loop reads CASTPGFYYGYTF. CDR3 in DNA: TGTGCCAGTACCCCAGGGTTCTACTATGGCTACACCTTC.

In this sample, this clonotype turned up a few times. DNA of the CDR3: TGTGCCTGGAGTTGGGGTAATCAGCCCCAGCATTTT. Amino acid sequence: CAWSWGNQPQHF. This chain joins TRBV30 and TRBJ1-5, with unresolved D. This CDR3 has 12 residues. Germline values: CDR1 GTSNPN, CDR2 SVGIG (reference sequence). Trimming took 2 bases from V and 4 from J, leaving 6 bases between them.

This clonotype has ten or more counts. The chain has TRBV6-1 and TRBJ1-1; a possible D gene is TRBD1 (5 bases). Per germline, CDR1 MNHNS and CDR2 SASEGT. V lost 10 bases, J lost 1 base, and 13 bases lay in between. CDR3 length: 13 residues. The DNA for the CDR3 is TGTGCCACCTCGTATGGGGGGAACACTGAAGCTTTCTTT. It is translated as CATSYGGNTEAFF.

As regards this clonotype: A much larger clone is a single base away; this may be a read error. The J gene is TRBJ2-1, the V gene TRBV18, with TRBD2 matching over 12 bases. Per the germline V gene, CDR1 is KGHSH and CDR2 is LQKENI. V lost 4 bases to trimming and J lost 5 bases; unmatched junction nucleotides: 9. This CDR3 is built from 17 residues. For the CDR3, the DNA is TGTGCCAGCTCACGAAGACTAGCGGGAGATTCCCACAATGAGCAGTTCTTC. Translating gives CASSRRLAGDSHNEQFF.

The CDR3 nucleotides read TGTGCCAGCAAAGGGACCCGGGAAAAACTGTTTTTT. Its protein is CASKGTREKLFF. The rearrangement joins TRBV28 to TRBJ1-4, with a possible D match to TRBD1 (5 bases). V dropped 7 bases and J dropped 8 bases, with 11 bases sitting between them. Germline V gene lookup returns CDR1 MDHEN and CDR2 SYDVKM. There are 12 residues in the CDR3.

This clonotype appeared a few times. V usage is TRBV15 and J usage is TRBJ1-5, with 10 bases lining up with TRBD1. The CDR3 has 19 amino acids. CDR1 is LNHNV, CDR2 YYDKDF, per germline (reference sequence). V trimming: 0 bases; J trimming: 2 bases; junction bases outside the gene matches: 10. CDR3 bases: TGTGCCACCAGCAGAGATTTAAGGGACAGGGGCCCAGGCAATCAGCCCCAGCATTTT. Its protein product is CATSRDLRDRGPGNQPQHF.

Only a few counts were recorded for this clonotype. The V and J genes are TRBV7-9 and TRBJ2-6, with 8 nucleotides matching TRBD1. With 8 bases clipped from V and 2 bases from J, the junction kept 2 bases outside the gene matches. Germline loops: CDR1 SEHNR, CDR2 FQNEAQ (reference sequence). CDR3 length: 14 amino acids. DNA for the CDR3: TGTGCCAGCGCGGACAGGGCTGGGGCCAACGTCCTGACTTTC. Residues: CASADRAGANVLTF.